The 10 T cell receptor beta chains below come from one sample, sequenced in a study of lymphopenia after photon versus proton radiotherapy. This table comes from immunoSEQ multiplex PCR, and its TCRdb copy is limited to in-frame clones, with some not included. The sample has about 64,000 clones, roughly 87% seen once. Specimen: peripheral blood, collected from a patient treated with proton-based radiotherapy. All receptors derive from a man of 80 years or more with esophageal cancer.

The J gene is TRBJ2-3, the V gene TRBV6-1; 10 bases match TRBD1. This CDR3 is 16 amino acids long. From germline, CDR1 is MNHNS and CDR2 SASEGT. Unmatched junction bases numbered 8, after V lost 3 bases and J lost 5 bases. In DNA, the CDR3 is TGTGCCAGCAGTGAGTCCTGGGACAGGGGTAGAGATACGCAGTATTTT. Translating it yields CASSESWDRGRDTQYF.

V usage is TRBV5-1 and J usage is TRBJ1-2; 7 positions match TRBD1. The V gene end was trimmed by 4 bases and the J gene end by 7 bases; junction bases not matched to a gene: 16. CDR3 length: 16 residues. The V gene's germline CDR1 is SGHRS and CDR2 YFSETQ. The CDR3 coding sequence is TGCGCCAGCAGCGGGGCCGGGACAGCTTTGTTGGGTGGCTACACCTTC. Translation: CASSGAGTALLGGYTF.

The V gene is TRBV4-1, the J gene TRBJ2-5; 8 bases fit TRBD2. After removal of 0 bases from V and 7 bases from J, the junction contained 7 bases not matched to a gene. Looked up from germline, CDR1 is MGHRA and CDR2 is YSYEKL. The CDR3 is 15 amino acids. The CDR3 nucleotides read TGCGCCAGCAGCCAAGATCTCGGGGGGGCCCTGACCCAGTACTTC. Protein product: CASSQDLGGALTQYF.

This chain connects TRBV7-8 to TRBJ2-5; D might be TRBD2 (6 bases). V lost 1 base and J lost 7, with 13 bases in between. Germline V lookup: CDR1 SGHVS, CDR2 FQNEAQ. The CDR3 is 14 residues long. For the CDR3, the DNA is TGTGCCAGCAGCTTAGTACCAAAAGCGGGGACCCAGTACTTC. Amino acids: CASSLVPKAGTQYF.

The gene calls are TRBV9 and TRBJ2-3; D is perhaps TRBD1 or TRBD2 (5 bases each). V was clipped by 3 bases and J by 0 bases, with 11 bases between them. There are 15 residues in the CDR3. Germline V CDR1 and CDR2: SGDLS, YYNGEE. CDR3 coding DNA: TGTGCCAGCAGCGGACCGGGACCGAGCACAGATACGCAGTATTTT. Translating it yields CASSGPGPSTDTQYF.

V usage is TRBV19 and J usage is TRBJ2-5; D not certain. The CDR3 is made up of 11 amino acids. Deletions cut 6 bases from V and 4 bases from J, with 6 bases between. Germline lookup yields CDR1 LNHDA and CDR2 SQIVND (reference sequence). CDR3 nucleotide sequence: TGTGCCAGTAGGAGTGGAGAGACCCAGTACTTC. As protein: CASRSGETQYF.

V usage is TRBV5-5 and J usage is TRBJ1-2, with 10 bases aligning to TRBD1. Germline V gene sequence: CDR1 SGHKS, CDR2 YYEKEE (reference sequence). The CDR3 spans 13 residues. Unmatched junction bases numbered 2, after V lost 3 bases and J lost 6 bases. CDR3 sequence reads: CASSSGTGDGYTF. DNA of the CDR3: TGTGCCAGCAGCTCCGGGACAGGGGATGGCTACACCTTC.

V gene TRBV29-1 combines with J gene TRBJ2-2; maybe TRBD1 (6 bases). Trimming shortened V by 4 bases and J by 4 bases, and 13 bases separated the two germline ends. The germline V gene has CDR1 SQVTM and CDR2 ANQGSEA. The CDR3 loop spans 14 amino acids. The CDR3 region has the DNA TGCAGCGTTGTGTCAGGGGACGGCACCGGGGAGCTGTTTTTT. Translation gives CSVVSGDGTGELFF.

The J gene is TRBJ1-1, the V gene TRBV15, with a weak D call TRBD1 (6 bases). The V end was cut by 0 bases, the J end by 2 bases, with 16 bases between. Germline values: CDR1 LNHNV, CDR2 YYDKDF (reference sequence). The CDR3 has 17 amino acids. DNA for the CDR3: TGTGCCACCAGCAGAGATTGGATATCGGGGGCTAACACTGAAGCTTTCTTT. It translates to CATSRDWISGANTEAFF.

The V and J genes are TRBV4-2 and TRBJ2-7; 7 bases line up with TRBD2. The CDR3 is 16 amino acids. CDR1 is LGHNA and CDR2 is YNFKEQ in the germline V gene. Losses at the gene ends were 5 bases for V and 2 bases for J; bases not matched to a gene: 12. The CDR3 loop reads CASSLGLSGGPYEQYF. CDR3 in DNA: TGTGCCAGCAGCTTGGGGTTGTCGGGAGGTCCCTACGAGCAGTACTTC.